The following is a TCR beta chain sequence with its context. Authors' processing steps: Scientists estimated how many nucleated cells there were by amplifying reference gene primers. Sequencing was performed with immunoSEQ multiplex PCR; in TCRdb, only in-frame clones are kept and a portion is missing. V, J and clone size reflect that table, while D and trimming were determined from the DNA. The table lists about 220,000 clones, 83% of them singletons. These data are taken from a study of blood T cell repertoires in COVID-19. The CDR3 covers 15 residues. Germline V gene sequence: CDR1 SGHAT, CDR2 FQNNGV. V lost 5 bases and J lost 3; bases outside the gene matches: 9. The study drew participants aged roughly 18 to 95 years from 20 to 30 US areas. Cohort allocation depended upon clinical history that participants reported. Exposed participants came across a COVID-19 case within 2 weeks before study entry.

The TCR was taken from a woman aged 45 to 65 who had been exposed to COVID-19. This chain uses TRBV11-2 with TRBJ2-7, with 8 bases fitting TRBD2. The specimen sequenced was PBMCs or T cells enriched from blood (not recorded which). The CDR3 sequence is CASSPLRGGFYEQYF. CDR3 coding DNA: TGTGCCAGCAGCCCTCTTCGGGGGGGGTTCTACGAGCAGTACTTC.